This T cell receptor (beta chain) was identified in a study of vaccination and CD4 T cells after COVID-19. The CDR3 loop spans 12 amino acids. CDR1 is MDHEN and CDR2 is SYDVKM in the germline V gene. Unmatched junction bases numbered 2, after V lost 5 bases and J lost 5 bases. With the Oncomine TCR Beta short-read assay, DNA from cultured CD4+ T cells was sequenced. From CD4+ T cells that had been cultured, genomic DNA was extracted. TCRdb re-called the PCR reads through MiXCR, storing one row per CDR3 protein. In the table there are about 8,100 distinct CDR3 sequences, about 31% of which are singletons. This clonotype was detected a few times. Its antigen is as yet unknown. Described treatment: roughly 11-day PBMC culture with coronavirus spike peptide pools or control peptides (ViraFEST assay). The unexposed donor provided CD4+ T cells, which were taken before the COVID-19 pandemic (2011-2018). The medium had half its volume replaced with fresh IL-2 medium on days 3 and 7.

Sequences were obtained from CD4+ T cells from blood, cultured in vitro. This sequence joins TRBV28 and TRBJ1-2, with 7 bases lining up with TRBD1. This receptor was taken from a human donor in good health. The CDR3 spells CASSLQGYGYTF. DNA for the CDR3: TGTGCCAGCAGTCTACAGGGGTATGGCTACACCTTC.